A single sample is the source of the 24 T cell receptor beta chains below, sequenced in a study of long-term antiretroviral therapy in people with HIV. Assay version v3.0 of immunoSEQ was used, and it was run at survey level. The table came from immunoSEQ multiplex PCR; TCRdb's copy has only in-frame clones and leaves some out. The data show 42,000 or so clones, approximately 85% seen once. Sequenced material: unsorted PBMCs, taken 3.1 years after starting antiretroviral therapy. These TCRs come from a woman aged 45-60 years with HIV.

The chain couples TRBV4-3 to TRBJ2-1, with TRBD2 matching over 7 bases. The J segment lost 7 bases and the V segment lost 0 bases, leaving 9 bases of the junction unmatched. CDR1 and CDR2 from the germline V gene are LGHNA and YSLEER. CDR3 size: 16 residues. CDR3 sequence: CASSQDPAGVANEQFF. DNA for the CDR3: TGCGCCAGCAGCCAAGACCCCGCGGGGGTTGCGAATGAGCAGTTCTTC.

This sequence joins TRBV7-8 and TRBJ2-7, with D possibly TRBD2 on 5 matching bases. CDR1 is SGHVS, CDR2 FQNEAQ, per germline. V lost 0 bases and J 0 bases, leaving 12 bases between the germline ends. The CDR3 runs to 16 residues. The CDR3 nucleotides are TGTGCCAGCAGCTTAGCCCAGCGGCATAGCTCCTACGAGCAGTACTTC. This sequence encodes CASSLAQRHSSYEQYF. Full variable domain (remainder filled in from reference TRBV7-8 and TRBJ2-7): GAGVSQSPRYKVAKRGQDVALRCDPISGHVSLFWYQQALGQGPEFLTYFQNEAQLDKSGLPSDRFFAERPEGSVSTLKIQRTQQEDSAVYLCASSLAQRHSSYEQYFGPGTRLTVT.

V gene TRBV25-1 combines with J gene TRBJ1-1; weak D call: TRBD1 (6 bases). Germline CDR1 is MGHDK and CDR2 is SYGVNS. The V end was cut by 5 bases, the J end by 4 bases, with 14 bases between. This CDR3 spans 14 amino acids. CDR3 nucleotides: TGTGCCAGCAGTTCAACAGGGAGAGGCACTGAAGCTTTCTTT. Residues: CASSSTGRGTEAFF.

This clone is a singleton in its sample. The chain combines TRBV5-8 with TRBJ1-6; no reliable D call. V dropped 2 bases and J dropped 0 bases, with 6 bases sitting between them. There are 15 residues in the CDR3. In germline, CDR1 is SGHTS, CDR2 YDEGEE. CDR3 bases: TGTGCCAGCAGCTTTGAGGGCTCCTATAATTCACCCCTCCACTTT. Protein sequence: CASSFEGSYNSPLHF.

The chain joins TRBV19 to TRBJ2-3; TRBD2 is a possible D gene (6 bases). CDR3 length: 15 amino acids. Germline V gene lookup returns CDR1 LNHDA and CDR2 SQIVND (reference sequence). Trimming removed 5 bases at V and 4 bases at J, with 16 bases between. The chain's CDR3 is CASSPQGWGADTQYF. CDR3 DNA sequence: TGTGCCAGTAGTCCCCAGGGTTGGGGGGCAGATACGCAGTATTTT. The entire variable domain, with the rest obtained from reference TRBV19 and TRBJ2-3, is as follows: DGGITQSPKYLFRKEGQNVTLSCEQNLNHDAMYWYRQDPGQGLRLIYYSQIVNDFQKGDIAEGYSVSREKKESFPLTVTSAQKNPTAFYLCASSPQGWGADTQYFGPGTRLTVL.

The V call is TRBV14, the J call TRBJ1-2, with 7 bases aligning to TRBD1. The germline CDR1 and CDR2 sequences are SGHDN and FVKESK. The CDR3 runs to 14 residues. V dropped 1 base and J dropped 8; count of bases not matched to a gene: 7. Here the CDR3 reads CASSQVQGRTGYTF. The CDR3, as DNA: TGTGCCAGCAGCCAAGTACAGGGGCGTACCGGCTACACCTTC.

CDR3 loop: CAWSVRGYTEAFF. The CDR3 DNA follows: TGTGCCTGGAGTGTAAGGGGGTACACTGAAGCTTTCTTT. The V call is TRBV30, the J call TRBJ1-1; possibly TRBD1 for D (6 bases). This CDR3 spans 13 amino acids. Trimming removed 0 bases from V and 3 bases from J, with 8 bases in between. The germline V gene has CDR1 GTSNPN and CDR2 SVGIG (reference sequence). The variable domain in full, completed from reference TRBV30 and TRBJ1-1, reads SQTIHQWPATLVQPVGSPLSLECTVEGTSNPNLYWYRQAAGRGLQLLFYSVGIGQISSEVPQNLSASRPQDRQFILSSKKLLLSDSGFYLCAWSVRGYTEAFFGQGTRLTVV.

The chain is built from TRBV5-4 and TRBJ2-7; 9 bases agree with TRBD1. CDR3 length equals 14 residues. After removal of 3 bases from V and 9 bases from J, the junction contained 10 bases not matched to a gene. The germline gives CDR1 SGHNT, CDR2 YYREEE (reference sequence). In DNA form, the CDR3 reads TGTGCCAGCAGCTGGGACAGGGCCCGTACGGGGCAGTACTTC. Encoded protein: CASSWDRARTGQYF.

This clone was recorded once. The chain links TRBV2 to TRBJ1-6; no clear D gene. In germline, CDR1 is SNHLY, CDR2 FYNNEI. Trimming shortened V by 6 bases and J by 0 bases, and 9 bases separated the two germline ends. The CDR3 spans 15 residues. In nucleotides, the CDR3 is TGTGCCAGCAGGCTCGGCACCTCCTATAATTCACCCCTCCACTTT. Translated, it gives CASRLGTSYNSPLHF.

The V and J genes are TRBV6-5 and TRBJ2-3; D is ambiguous. The germline V and J ends were trimmed by 5 bases and 2 bases, with 5 bases remaining between them. The CDR3 is 12 residues long. Germline V gives CDR1 MNHEY, CDR2 SVGAGI. The CDR3 reads CASSGNTDTQYF. The CDR3 bases are TGTGCCAGCAGTGGGAACACAGATACGCAGTATTTT.

The J gene is TRBJ1-2, the V gene TRBV9, with 8 bases identical to TRBD1. The CDR3 sequence is 14 residues long. Germline lookup yields CDR1 SGDLS and CDR2 YYNGEE. V lost 4 bases to trimming and J lost 4 bases; unmatched junction nucleotides: 6. CDR3 DNA sequence: TGTGCCAGCAGCCTTTCCGACAGGGGCTATGGCTACACCTTC. Protein sequence: CASSLSDRGYGYTF.

This clone was found once. The chain uses TRBV4-1 and TRBJ2-5; 8 positions match TRBD2. Looked up from germline, CDR1 is MGHRA and CDR2 is YSYEKL. Trimming at V came to 2 bases and at J to 5 bases, leaving 4 bases not matched to a gene. The CDR3 covers 14 residues. This CDR3 is CASSQSGGGETQYF. CDR3 DNA sequence: TGCGCCAGCAGCCAAAGCGGGGGCGGGGAGACCCAGTACTTC.

The genes are TRBV6-5 and TRBJ1-1; the D is unclear. From germline, CDR1 is MNHEY and CDR2 SVGAGI. This CDR3 has 13 amino acids. V lost 6 bases and J 1 base, leaving 9 bases between the germline ends. This chain's CDR3 is CASSSSENTEAFF. The CDR3 DNA reads as TGTGCCAGCAGCTCCTCGGAGAACACTGAAGCTTTCTTT.

The chain combines TRBV4-1 with TRBJ2-5; 7 bases align to TRBD2. In germline, CDR1 is MGHRA, CDR2 YSYEKL. V shed 4 bases and J 1 base; nucleotides not matched to a gene: 6. The CDR3 contains 15 residues. The CDR3 DNA sequence: TGCGCCAGCAGCCCCCCGGGGGGAGGCCAAGAGACCCAGTACTTC. Residues: CASSPPGGGQETQYF.

This clone appeared a single time. The chain uses TRBV19 and TRBJ1-1; D might be TRBD1 (5 bases). The germline CDR1 and CDR2 sequences are LNHDA and SQIVND (reference sequence). The length of the CDR3 is 13 residues. V dropped 6 bases and J dropped 2 bases, with 10 bases sitting between them. CDR3 in amino acids: CASSDSLNTEAFF. The DNA of the CDR3 is TGTGCCAGTAGCGACAGTCTTAACACTGAAGCTTTCTTT.

This rearrangement joins TRBV7-3 to TRBJ1-6; possibly TRBD1 for D (5 bases). The ends were cut back, 2 bases at V and 9 bases at J, with 14 bases in the middle. The CDR3 totals 15 residues. CDR1 is SGHTA and CDR2 is FQGTGA in the germline V gene. CDR3 DNA: TGTGCCAGCAGCTTATTGTCTGGGGCGGGTTCACCCCTCCACTTT. It is translated as CASSLLSGAGSPLHF.

This chain uses TRBV27 with TRBJ1-5, with 7 bases matching TRBD1. The trim removed 6 bases at V and 3 bases at J, leaving 8 bases unmatched. The germline CDR1 and CDR2 sequences are MNHEY and SMNVEV (reference sequence). The CDR3 totals 15 residues. The CDR3 DNA sequence: TGTGCCAGCAGCTTCACAGGGGTTGCCAATCAGCCCCAGCATTTT. Its translation: CASSFTGVANQPQHF.

This clone came up once. V usage is TRBV6-5 and J usage is TRBJ1-1, with 8 bases aligning to TRBD1. The CDR3 has 16 residues. CDR1 is MNHEY, CDR2 SVGAGI, per germline. The J segment lost 1 base and the V segment lost 3 bases, leaving 7 bases of the junction unmatched. CDR3 DNA: TGTGCCAGCAGTTATGGGCAGGGGGCTTGGAACACTGAAGCTTTCTTT. Its protein is CASSYGQGAWNTEAFF.

V usage is TRBV7-6 and J usage is TRBJ2-5; 12 bases map to TRBD2. The CDR3 totals 17 residues. The J segment lost 1 base and the V segment lost 5 bases, leaving 8 bases of the junction unmatched. The germline CDR1 and CDR2 sequences are SGHVS and FNYEAQ. The CDR3 here is CASSAIGLAGFQETQYF. For the CDR3, the DNA is TGTGCCAGCAGCGCGATCGGACTAGCGGGGTTCCAAGAGACCCAGTACTTC.

This rearrangement joins TRBV7-3 to TRBJ1-1; D remains unclear. The CDR3 has 13 amino acids. Trimming stripped 1 base from V and 4 bases from J, with 7 bases between. The germline V gene encodes CDR1 SGHTA and CDR2 FQGTGA. The CDR3 DNA is TGTGCCAGCAGCTTAAGCCGGTCCACTGAAGCTTTCTTT. Translating it yields CASSLSRSTEAFF.

The chain links TRBV4-3 to TRBJ1-1; no definite D call. The CDR3 consists of 13 residues. Germline CDR1 LGHNA, CDR2 YSLEER. V shed 0 bases and J shed 4 bases, with 6 bases lying between them. The CDR3 reads CASSQDLGTEAFF. CDR3 nucleotides: TGCGCCAGCAGCCAAGATCTGGGCACTGAAGCTTTCTTT.

In this sample, this clone turned up once. This rearrangement joins TRBV7-3 to TRBJ2-1; TRBD2 might be the D (6 bases). Trimming took off 5 bases at V and 3 bases at J, with 11 bases between the two ends. CDR1 and CDR2 from the germline V gene are SGHTA and FQGTGA. The CDR3 consists of 14 residues. The CDR3 loop reads CASSGTPGYNEQFF. Written as DNA, the CDR3 is TGTGCCAGCAGCGGGACTCCCGGCTACAATGAGCAGTTCTTC. The full variable domain, with the rest looked up from reference TRBV7-3 and TRBJ2-1, is GAGVSQTPSNKVTEKGKYVELRCDPISGHTALYWYRQSLGQGPEFLIYFQGTGAADDSGLPNDRFFAVRPEGSVSTLKIQRTERGDSAVYLCASSGTPGYNEQFFGPGTRLTVL.

The chain uses TRBV9 and TRBJ2-3, with 7 nucleotides matching TRBD2. Germline loops: CDR1 SGDLS, CDR2 YYNGEE. The CDR3 consists of 15 residues. With 2 bases clipped from V and 3 bases from J, the junction kept 6 bases outside the gene matches. The CDR3 region is CASSVGGMETDTQYF. CDR3 DNA: TGTGCCAGCAGCGTGGGGGGGATGGAGACAGATACGCAGTATTTT.

J is TRBJ2-5 and V is TRBV28, with D perhaps TRBD2 (6 bases). The germline V gene has CDR1 MDHEN and CDR2 SYDVKM. CDR3 length equals 15 residues. The V gene lost 8 bases and the J gene lost 2 bases, with 18 bases spanning the gap. The CDR3 DNA reads TGTGCCAGCGTGGGGCTGGGCGGGACGCAAGAGACCCAGTACTTC. Translating it yields CASVGLGGTQETQYF.